These 25 T cell receptor beta chains share one sample of origin, sequenced in a study of T cells in Graves' hyperthyroidism and ophthalmopathy. Amplified TCR beta CDR3 regions derived from RNA transcripts. Primed by the HTBI set, a first-round RT-PCR was run on the TCR CDR3. TCRdb analysed the multiplex PCR reads with MiXCR anew, one entry per CDR3 protein. The sample contains about 320,000 distinct CDR3 sequences, around 17% of which appear only once. Sequenced input: blood. The receptors were gathered from a man aged 25-45 years with Graves' hyperthyroidism.

The V gene is TRBV7-9, the J gene TRBJ2-5; TRBD1 is a possible D gene (6 bases). CDR1 and CDR2 (germline): SEHNR, FQNEAQ (reference sequence). V was pared by 8 bases and J by 2 bases, with 12 bases between. The CDR3 sequence is 13 residues long. DNA of the CDR3: TGTGCCAGCGTACAGGGTGCGCAAGAGACCCAGTACTTC. Encoded protein: CASVQGAQETQYF. Full variable domain (rest looked up from reference TRBV7-9 and TRBJ2-5): DTGVSQNPRHKITKRGQNVTFRCDPISEHNRLYWYRQTLGQGPEFLTYFQNEAQLEKSRLLSDRFSAERPKGSFSTLEIQRTEQGDSAMYLCASVQGAQETQYFGPGTRLLVL.

This clonotype was seen a handful of times. The J gene is TRBJ2-2, the V gene TRBV5-1; D possibly corresponds to TRBD1 (6 bases). This CDR3 is built from 15 residues. V shed 0 bases and J shed 1 base, with 7 bases lying between them. Germline V gene lookup returns CDR1 SGHRS and CDR2 YFSETQ. The CDR3 sequence is CASSLVGQNTGELFF. CDR3 DNA sequence: TGCGCCAGCAGCTTGGTGGGACAGAACACCGGGGAGCTGTTTTTT.

The count of this clonotype is one. The chain couples TRBV10-3 to TRBJ2-3; 13 positions match TRBD2. The CDR3 spans 15 residues. Germline V lookup: CDR1 ENHRY, CDR2 SYGVKD. V shed 4 bases, J shed 4 bases, and the junction held 2 bases outside the gene matches. This CDR3 reads CAISGTSGSSDTQYF. DNA for the CDR3: TGTGCCATCAGTGGGACTAGCGGGAGTTCAGATACGCAGTATTTT.

This clonotype was seen at least ten times. The chain has TRBV20-1 and TRBJ2-5; D is perhaps TRBD2 (6 bases). V was shortened by 3 bases and J by 5 bases, with 13 bases between the two germline ends. Per germline, CDR1 DFQATT and CDR2 SNEGSKA (reference sequence). The CDR3 contains 13 residues. The CDR3 reads CSASRGGVETQYF. CDR3 in DNA: TGCAGTGCTAGTCGGGGCGGGGTGGAGACCCAGTACTTC.

This clonotype showed up many times. The junction departs from the called germline gene at one end, perhaps through a read error. V is TRBV18 and J is TRBJ1-1, with D maybe TRBD1 (5 bases). The CDR3 runs to 14 residues. Germline CDR1 reads KGHSH; CDR2 reads LQKENI. The CDR3 is CASLPGRGNTEAFF. DNA for the CDR3: TGTGCCAGCTTACCAGGGAGAGGGAACACTGAAGCTTTCTTT.

V gene TRBV5-1 combines with J gene TRBJ2-3; no clear D gene. CDR3 length equals 15 residues. The germline CDR1 and CDR2 sequences are SGHRS and YFSETQ. The V end lost 0 bases, the J end lost 6 bases, and 14 bases lay between the germline ends. The CDR3 is CASSLVFPQGDTQYF. The CDR3 bases are TGCGCCAGCAGCTTGGTTTTTCCCCAAGGGGATACGCAGTATTTT.

Many counts were recorded for this clonotype. CDR3 nucleotides: TGTGCCAGCAGTGGGGCCGGGACAGGTTCCAATGAGCAGTTCTTC. This encodes CASSGAGTGSNEQFF. The chain recombines TRBV28 with TRBJ2-1; 8 bases are a match to TRBD1. This CDR3 is built from 15 residues. Germline V gene data show CDR1 as MDHEN and CDR2 as SYDVKM. The V and J ends lost 5 bases and 6 bases, in that order; junction bases with no gene match: 9.

Only a few counts were recorded for this clonotype. The chain is built from TRBV19 and TRBJ2-7; D ambiguous. The CDR3 is 13 residues long. Germline CDR1 LNHDA, CDR2 SQIVND (reference sequence). The ends were cut back, 8 bases at V and 5 bases at J, with 16 bases in the middle. The CDR3 spells CASSSSLEDEQYF. The DNA for the CDR3 is TGTGCCAGTTCTTCTTCGCTGGAAGACGAGCAGTACTTC.

The chain links TRBV7-3 to TRBJ2-3; D remains unclear. The CDR3 is made up of 12 amino acids. V was pared by 4 bases and J by 8 bases, with 10 bases between. Germline CDR1 SGHTA, CDR2 FQGTGA. The CDR3 sequence is CASSSYTGTQYF. Here the CDR3 DNA reads TGTGCCAGCAGCTCCTACACCGGTACGCAGTATTTT.

This clonotype was seen more than once but under ten times. DNA for the CDR3: TGTGCCAGCAGCTCGGGACTAGCGGGGCGCCAGTTCTTC. It is translated as CASSSGLAGRQFF. The chain uses TRBV7-9 and TRBJ2-1; 13 nucleotides agree with TRBD2. The germline V gene has CDR1 SEHNR and CDR2 FQNEAQ (reference sequence). This CDR3 has 13 amino acids. The junction had 4 bases not matched to a gene; V was cut back by 4 bases and J by 13 bases. Based on the CDR3 plus reference TRBV7-9 and TRBJ2-1, the full variable domain is DTGVSQNPRHKITKRGQNVTFRCDPISEHNRLYWYRQTLGQGPEFLTYFQNEAQLEKSRLLSDRFSAERPKGSFSTLEIQRTEQGDSAMYLCASSSGLAGRQFFGPGTRLTVL.

V and J are TRBV9 and TRBJ1-2; weak D call: TRBD1 (6 bases). V shed 0 bases and J shed 4 bases, with 22 bases lying between them. This CDR3 is 18 amino acids long. Per germline, CDR1 SGDLS and CDR2 YYNGEE. This chain's CDR3 is CASSVAIAGEGISYGYTF. CDR3 nucleotides: TGTGCCAGCAGCGTAGCTATTGCAGGGGAGGGAATTAGCTATGGCTACACCTTC.

V and J are TRBV28 and TRBJ2-6; 7 bases are a match to TRBD2. This CDR3 has 16 amino acids. Trimming removed 9 bases from V and 4 bases from J; junction bases left unmatched: 12. The germline V gene encodes CDR1 MDHEN and CDR2 SYDVKM. The CDR3 sequence is CASLLGGTTGANVLTF. As DNA, the CDR3 is TGTGCCAGTTTGCTGGGGGGGACGACGGGGGCCAACGTCCTGACTTTC. Supplemented by reference TRBV28 and TRBJ2-6, the full variable domain reads DVKVTQSSRYLVKRTGEKVFLECVQDMDHENMFWYRQDPGLGLRLIYFSYDVKMKEKGDIPEGYSVSREKKERFSLILESASTNQTSMYLCASLLGGTTGANVLTFGAGSRLTVL.

This clonotype was counted between two and nine times. V usage is TRBV10-3 and J usage is TRBJ1-4; D gene uncertain. Per germline, CDR1 ENHRY and CDR2 SYGVKD. The ends were cut back, 8 bases at V and 8 bases at J, with 12 bases in the middle. CDR3 length: 12 amino acids. The CDR3 DNA follows: TGTGCCATCGGCAGTGGAAGGGAAAAACTGTTTTTT. Protein: CAIGSGREKLFF.

This clonotype was detected only a few times. The chain links TRBV20-1 to TRBJ1-1; 7 positions agree with TRBD1. V lost 4 bases to trimming and J lost 3 bases; unmatched junction nucleotides: 5. CDR1 is DFQATT, CDR2 SNEGSKA, per germline (reference sequence). This CDR3 comprises 13 residues. The CDR3 sequence is CSAIRGMDTEAFF. DNA for the CDR3: TGCAGTGCTATCAGGGGGATGGACACTGAAGCTTTCTTT.

Only a few counts were recorded for this clonotype. The chain uses TRBV3-1 and TRBJ2-5; no clear D gene. The CDR3 extends over 11 amino acids. Deletions cut 5 bases from V and 9 bases from J, with 10 bases between. Per germline, CDR1 LGHDT and CDR2 YNNKEL (reference sequence). This CDR3 is CASSWEKAQYF. As DNA, the CDR3 is TGTGCCAGCAGCTGGGAAAAGGCCCAGTACTTC.

The chain combines TRBV29-1 with TRBJ2-7; D is ambiguous. Germline V gives CDR1 SQVTM, CDR2 ANQGSEA. This CDR3 contains 12 residues. V lost 4 bases and J 2 bases, leaving 9 bases between the germline ends. CDR3 sequence: CSVGGETYEQYF. Here the CDR3 DNA reads TGCAGCGTTGGTGGGGAAACCTACGAGCAGTACTTC.

This clonotype was detected only a few times. The CDR3 region is CASSAGTGRKTQYF. The CDR3 nucleotides read TGTGCCAGCAGCGCCGGGACAGGGAGGAAGACCCAGTACTTC. J is TRBJ2-5 and V is TRBV9; 9 bases match TRBD1. Trimming took 3 bases from V and 6 from J; bases not matched to a gene: 6. CDR1 is SGDLS, CDR2 YYNGEE, per germline. This CDR3 region has 14 residues. Combining the CDR3 with reference TRBV9 and TRBJ2-5 gives the whole variable domain DSGVTQTPKHLITATGQRVTLRCSPRSGDLSVYWYQQSLDQGLQFLIQYYNGEERAKGNILERFSAQQFPDLHSELNLSSLELGDSALYFCASSAGTGRKTQYFGPGTRLLVL.

This clonotype was picked up many times. This chain uses TRBV5-1 with TRBJ1-4; D might be TRBD1 (5 bases). Germline CDR1 reads SGHRS; CDR2 reads YFSETQ. V was cut by 4 bases and J by 4 bases, with 14 bases left in between. The CDR3 is made up of 15 amino acids. For the CDR3, the DNA is TGCGCCAGCAGCGTTAGTGGACATCTTAATGAAAAACTGTTTTTT. It is translated as CASSVSGHLNEKLFF.

This chain links TRBV28 with TRBJ1-5; possible D gene TRBD1, 5 bases. The CDR3 consists of 16 residues. Trimming pared 3 bases from V and 3 bases from J, leaving 15 bases between. Per germline, CDR1 MDHEN and CDR2 SYDVKM. The CDR3 region is CASSFYLGGNNQPQHF. Here the CDR3 DNA reads TGTGCCAGCAGTTTTTATTTGGGGGGGAACAATCAGCCCCAGCATTTT.

The chain has TRBV7-6 and TRBJ2-7, with 8 bases matching TRBD1. Germline V CDR1 and CDR2: SGHVS, FNYEAQ. V gave up 5 bases and J gave up 6 bases; unmatched junction bases: 9. The CDR3 runs 14 residues. The CDR3 DNA follows: TGTGCCAGCAGCCTAAGGACAGGGCCCGCCGAGCAGTACTTC. This gives the protein CASSLRTGPAEQYF.

V and J are TRBV19 and TRBJ2-1, with a tentative D call TRBD2 (6 bases). The CDR3 spans 14 residues. Between the trimmed V and J ends, which lost 8 bases and 6 bases, there was a span of 17 bases. Germline CDR1 LNHDA, CDR2 SQIVND (reference sequence). CDR3 nucleotide sequence: TGTGCCAGTGCCCAGCGGGCCGGATTCAATGAGCAGTTCTTC. It is translated as CASAQRAGFNEQFF.

The CDR3 loop is CASISSGSGGELFF. The CDR3 DNA is TGCGCCAGCATCTCTAGCGGGAGCGGCGGGGAGCTGTTTTTT. The V gene is TRBV5-1, the J gene TRBJ2-2; TRBD2 matches at 10 bases. CDR1 and CDR2 from the germline V gene are SGHRS and YFSETQ. The CDR3 is 14 residues long. V was clipped by 6 bases and J by 7 bases; unmatched bases: 6. The variable domain in full, completed from reference TRBV5-1 and TRBJ2-2, reads KAGVTQTPRYLIKTRGQQVTLSCSPISGHRSVSWYQQTPGQGLQFLFEYFSETQRNKGNFPGRFSGRQFSNSRSEMNVSTLELGDSALYLCASISSGSGGELFFGEGSRLTVL.

This clonotype turned up a few times. The chain recombines TRBV5-8 with TRBJ2-5; 10 bases agree with TRBD1. Germline CDR1 is SGHTS and CDR2 is YDEGEE. This CDR3 is built from 15 residues. The J segment lost 5 bases and the V segment lost 4 bases, leaving 8 bases of the junction unmatched. The CDR3 region has the DNA TGTGCCAGCAGCAGCATCGGGACAGGGGCGGAGACCCAGTACTTC. It is translated as CASSSIGTGAETQYF.

J is TRBJ2-1 and V is TRBV9, with TRBD2 matching 7 bases. CDR1 and CDR2 from the germline V gene are SGDLS and YYNGEE. This CDR3 comprises 17 residues. V lost 4 bases to trimming and J lost 6 bases; unmatched junction nucleotides: 16. CDR3 DNA: TGTGCCAGCAGCCCCACCTCGGGAACTGGCGGGGGCAATGAGCAGTTCTTC. Protein sequence: CASSPTSGTGGGNEQFF.

This clonotype was detected many times. The chain has TRBV12-3 or TRBV12-4 and TRBJ1-1; 9 positions match TRBD1. The trim removed 5 bases at V and 1 base at J, leaving 8 bases unmatched. The CDR3 totals 16 residues. CDR3 DNA sequence: TGTGCCAGCAGTCGGACACCGGGACAGGGGAACACTGAAGCTTTCTTT. Its translation is CASSRTPGQGNTEAFF.